A single sample is the source of the 10 T cell receptor beta chains below, sequenced in a study of beta chain features in type 1 diabetes. Study conclusions and caveats: For Type 1 diabetes patients, all four CD4+ subsets carried TCRB CDR3s that were moderately but significantly shorter.

For these TCRs, the target antigens are not known. Reverse transcribing all isolated RNA meant expressed TCRB transcripts were sequenced. TCRdb's table, derived via immunoSEQ multiplex PCR, lists solely in-frame clones and lacks some. This sample has a few hundred thousand clones, with around a tenth found just once. What was sequenced was central memory CD4+ T cells from blood. The receptor set was obtained from a man aged 25 to 40 with type 1 diabetes.

This chain connects TRBV6-6 to TRBJ2-1; 11 nucleotides align to TRBD2. V dropped 6 bases and J dropped 10; count of bases not matched to a gene: 14. The CDR3 is made up of 16 amino acids. From germline, CDR1 is MNHNY and CDR2 SVGAGI (reference sequence). CDR3 sequence (DNA): TGTGCCAGCAGACAACTAGCGGGAGTTAAGGTGGTCGAGCAGTTCTTC. As protein: CASRQLAGVKVVEQFF.

The gene calls are TRBV7-3 and TRBJ1-1; no definite D call. The V gene's germline CDR1 is SGHTA and CDR2 FQGTGA. The CDR3 consists of 15 residues. V dropped 5 bases and J dropped 6 bases, with 19 bases sitting between them. CDR3 sequence (DNA): TGTGCCAGCAGCCCAGAACGGGCCACCCGGGCTGAAGCTTTCTTT. Translation gives CASSPERATRAEAFF.

In this sample, this clone turned up a few times. The chain recombines TRBV6-5 with TRBJ2-3; D is ambiguous. CDR3 size: 12 residues. V lost 5 bases, J lost 8 bases, and 11 bases lay in between. CDR1 MNHEY and CDR2 SVGAGI come from the germline V gene. CDR3 bases: TGTGCCAGCAGTCCTTCGGGCGGTACGCAGTATTTT. Protein sequence: CASSPSGGTQYF.

The rearrangement links TRBV28 to TRBJ1-3; D unclear. Germline V gene sequence: CDR1 MDHEN, CDR2 SYDVKM. The CDR3 runs 15 residues. Trimming shortened V by 4 bases and J by 3 bases, and 13 bases separated the two germline ends. As DNA, the CDR3 is TGTGCCAGCAGTTCTGAGGTGTGGGGTGGAAACACCATATATTTT. Residues: CASSSEVWGGNTIYF.

This clone was observed a handful of times. V and J are TRBV6-1 and TRBJ2-3; 7 nucleotides match TRBD1. Unmatched junction bases numbered 6, after V lost 7 bases and J lost 2 bases. CDR3 length equals 14 residues. The germline V gene encodes CDR1 MNHNS and CDR2 SASEGT. In DNA, the CDR3 is TGTGCCAGCACTTCCGGGACAGTCACAGATACGCAGTATTTT. The encoded protein is CASTSGTVTDTQYF.

This sequence joins TRBV28 and TRBJ1-1, with D unclear. V lost 7 bases and J 7 bases, leaving 13 bases between the germline ends. The CDR3 spans 12 residues. Germline assignment: CDR1 MDHEN and CDR2 SYDVKM. The CDR3 sequence is CASKERWGEAFF. CDR3 nucleotide sequence: TGTGCCAGCAAAGAGAGGTGGGGTGAAGCTTTCTTT.

The chain links TRBV5-6 to TRBJ2-7; TRBD2 matches 11 bases. Germline trimming cut 1 base from V and 4 bases from J; bases unmatched to any gene: 1. The CDR3 sequence is 14 residues long. Germline V gene sequence: CDR1 SGHDT, CDR2 YYEEEE. This chain's CDR3 is CASSLLAGGYEQYF. The CDR3 region has the DNA TGTGCCAGCAGCTTGCTAGCGGGAGGTTACGAGCAGTACTTC.

The chain recombines TRBV5-1 with TRBJ2-3; perhaps TRBD2 as D (5 bases). This CDR3 is 15 amino acids long. Germline V gives CDR1 SGHRS, CDR2 YFSETQ. Trimming shortened V by 6 bases and J by 0 bases, and 14 bases separated the two germline ends. The CDR3 DNA reads TGCGCCAGCACCAAACTAGGTTCTAGCACAGATACGCAGTATTTT. Protein product: CASTKLGSSTDTQYF.

In this sample, this clone turned up many times. This sequence joins TRBV15 and TRBJ1-2, with D unclear. Deletions cut 5 bases from V and 8 bases from J, with 9 bases between. Germline CDR1 is LNHNV and CDR2 is YYDKDF (reference sequence). The CDR3 sequence is 11 residues long. The CDR3 loop is CATSPGRGYTF. The DNA of the CDR3 is TGTGCCACCAGCCCAGGAAGGGGCTACACCTTC.

The J gene is TRBJ2-5, the V gene TRBV4-1, with D uncertain. Germline V gene sequence: CDR1 MGHRA, CDR2 YSYEKL. With 1 base removed from V and 2 bases from J, the gap between germline ends came to 8 bases. CDR3 length: 14 residues. Written as DNA, the CDR3 is TGCGCCAGCAGCCAAGGGGATGGGCAAGAGACCCAGTACTTC. Translating it yields CASSQGDGQETQYF.